This T cell receptor (beta chain) was recovered during a study of T-cell memory formation after mild COVID-19 (dated by TCRdb to about 2021). Background on the whole study: TCR sequence clusters from the two donors were largely donor specific. Two young, previously healthy adult volunteers made up the cohort, one male and one female. In two donors, T-cell clones that expanded and contracted after mild COVID-19 were followed by sequencing TCRalpha and TCRbeta repertoires longitudinally. General findings and caveats noted by the study authors: Clones that contracted from day 15 to 85 showed balanced CD4/CD8 phenotypes, whereas a second wave of clones that expanded from day 15 to 37 leaned towards CD4+. The second-wave clones that peaked on day 37 were not confirmed to be SARS-CoV-2 specific. The study covered only two mild cases, and larger cohorts including severe cases with pre-infection samples were considered necessary. Some responding clones were detected in pre-infection memory, suggesting pre-existing cross-reactive memory T cells joined the SARS-CoV-2 response. Contracting CD4+ clones were found mainly in CM and EM memory subsets, while CD8+ clones were enriched in EMRA.

Sequencer: Illumina NovaSeq 6000. cDNA libraries for TCRalpha and TCRbeta were prepared by 5'RACE using constant-segment primers, with sample barcodes and unique molecular identifiers added. RNA was extracted from every sample with Trizol reagent. Amplification of the libraries took two PCR steps, and the second step added a second sample barcode plus Illumina TruSeq adapters. The libraries were sequenced on an Illumina NovaSeq using 2 x 150 bp paired-end reads. From the authors' description of their analysis: Demultiplexing of reads and collapsing into UMI-guided consensus sequences were performed with migec v1.2.7. With mixcr v2.1.11, UMI consensuses were aligned to TRA and TRB V and J templates and assembled into clonotypes. Expanded or contracted clonotypes were those called significant by both edgeR and NoisET, with noise models trained on biological replicates. For edgeR calls, the thresholds were a false discovery rate-adjusted p below 0.01 and a log2 fold-change of 1. As an exploratory analysis of dynamics, PCA with hierarchical clustering was applied to max-normalized trajectories of the 1000 most abundant clonotypes. Each responding clone was given a CD4 or CD8 phenotype based on the CD4+ and CD8+ repertoires, which had been sequenced separately. The raw public reads went through TCRdb reprocessing: fastp at Q25, MiXCR clone calling, in-frame beta chains kept. Rows matching on CDR3 protein sequence are summarized as one entry with the most common DNA and genes. The V and J calls here are based on TCRdb, not the publication. Recorded for this sample are fewer than 550,000 distinct CDR3 sequences; roughly 20% of them occurred a single time. Of the sample, approximately 8.1% is held by the ten largest clones.

There are 17 amino acids in the CDR3, from cysteine to phenylalanine inclusive. Only the CDR3 DNA is retained, 51 bases long and in frame from the first base. The germline V gene specifies KGHDR as CDR1 and SFDVKD as CDR2. V is clipped by 0 bases and J by 6 bases, and the sequence between their germline boundaries is 18 bases long. On this clonotype: No antigen is known for it. There are no base qualities to consult, and no much larger clone falls within one base.

Ficoll-Paque density gradient centrifugation was the method used to isolate PBMCs. The receptor was derived from an adult woman who had mild COVID-19 (a few samples of this study predate the infection). The sample titles of this study are shuffled in the database, so cell type and time point are left out; the donor was told from shared clones. The chain couples TRBV24-1 to TRBJ2-3, with the D gene not clear enough to name. Sequenced sample: PBMCs or a T cell subset sorted from them (not recorded which). This receptor carries the CDR3 CATSDLATPFVKDTQYF. The bases are TGTGCCACCAGTGATTTGGCGACGCCATTCGTCAAGGATACGCAGTATTTT.